These T cell receptor beta chains were read from a single sample in a study of cytomegalovirus exposure and HLA in healthy donors. Produced via immunoSEQ multiplex PCR; TCRdb's table is partial and in-frame only. The repertoire consists of around 260,000 clones, with roughly 87% occurring once and the leading ten covering approximately 3.1%. The sequenced material came from PBMCs. The receptors here all came from a woman aged 25 to 39 in good health and CMV-seronegative. CDR3s include the opening cysteine and the closing phenylalanine or tryptophan. D genes are given only for firm matches. Size tells how often a clone was seen (once, few, many) or the class of an expanded clone, and some rows leave it out.

J gene,V gene,D gene,clone size,CDR3 DNA,CDR3 protein
TRBJ2-1,TRBV2,TRBD2,NA,TGTGCCAGCAGACAGTCGGGACTAGTCGGGTATGAGCAGTTCTTC,CASRQSGLVGYEQFF
TRBJ2-5,TRBV27,NA,NA,TGTGCCAGCAGTTCAGGGTTCCAAGAGACCCAGTACTTC,CASSSGFQETQYF
TRBJ1-4,TRBV28,NA,NA,TGTGCCAGCAGTAGGGGGGGGCAGGGGGAAAAACTGTTTTTT,CASSRGGQGEKLFF
TRBJ2-7,TRBV4-3,NA,NA,TGCGCCAGCAGCCAAGATCGCCGGGACGGGAAAACCCAAAACGAGCAGTACTTC,CASSQDRRDGKTQNEQYF
TRBJ2-7,TRBV6-1,NA,NA,TGTGCCAGCGGGGTGGCAGGGGCTTTCAACGAGCAGTACTTC,CASGVAGAFNEQYF
TRBJ2-3,TRBV7-8,TRBD2,NA,TGTGCCAGCAGCTGGGAGGCGGGAGGGCCGGGCGATACGCAGTATTTT,CASSWEAGGPGDTQYF
TRBJ2-1,TRBV27,TRBD2,NA,TGTGCCAGCAGTTTAGGTGGGGGACTAGAGGTCTTC,CASSLGGGLEVF
TRBJ2-5,TRBV7-9,TRBD2,NA,TGTGCCAGCAGCTTAGGGCGGGGGCAAGAGACCCAGTACTTC,CASSLGRGQETQYF
TRBJ2-1,TRBV6-6,TRBD1,NA,TGTGCCAGCAGTTACTCGCGACAGGGTGACAATGAGCAGTTCTTC,CASSYSRQGDNEQFF
TRBJ2-7,TRBV27,TRBD2,NA,TGTGCCAGCAGTCACGGGACTAGTGGTTACGAGCAGTACTTC,CASSHGTSGYEQYF
TRBJ1-4,TRBV14,NA,NA,TGTGCCAGCAGCCAAGCCAGAGCAACTAATGAAAAACTGTTTTTT,CASSQARATNEKLFF
TRBJ2-1,TRBV4-3,TRBD2,NA,TGCGCCAGCAGCCAAGACCCCGGCGGGAGGGTAAATGAGCAGTTCTTC,CASSQDPGGRVNEQFF
TRBJ2-2,TRBV1,NA,NA,TGCACCAGCTCCCCCCGACTAGCGGGAGACCACGGGGAGCTGTTTTTT,CTSSPRLAGDHGELFF
TRBJ2-7,TRBV19,NA,NA,TGTGCCAGTAGTATGAACAGATACGAGCAGTACTTC,CASSMNRYEQYF
TRBJ2-7,TRBV19,NA,NA,TGTGCCAGTAGCGCCGTCACGACCTACGAGCAGTACTTC,CASSAVTTYEQYF
TRBJ2-7,TRBV6-5,NA,NA,TGTGCCAGCAGTTCGGACCAGGAATCCTCCTACGAGCAGTACTTC,CASSSDQESSYEQYF
TRBJ2-2,TRBV13,TRBD2,once,TGTGCCAGCAGCTTAGGGACTAGCGGGCGTGTGAACACCGGGGAGCTGTTTTTT,CASSLGTSGRVNTGELFF
TRBJ2-3,TRBV7-8,NA,NA,TGTGCCAGCAGCTTATACTCCAGTGTAGATACGCAGTATTTT,CASSLYSSVDTQYF
TRBJ2-7,TRBV4-2,TRBD1,NA,TGTGCCAGCAGCGGAGGGGGACAGGGGTACGAGCAGTACTTC,CASSGGGQGYEQYF
TRBJ2-2,TRBV6-6,NA,NA,TGTGCCAGCAGTTCTCTAGCTACCGGGGAGCTGTTTTTT,CASSSLATGELFF
TRBJ1-1,TRBV9,NA,NA,TGTGCCAGCAGCGTAGGTTACAGCCAACTTACGAACACTGAAGCTTTCTTT,CASSVGYSQLTNTEAFF
TRBJ2-7,TRBV5-1,NA,NA,TGCGCCAGCAGCTTGAACCTCCCCCCCTACGAGCAGTACTTC,CASSLNLPPYEQYF
TRBJ2-7,TRBV28,NA,NA,TGTGCCAGCAGTCCTTCTCAGGTGACTTGGGGGCGCAATGAGCAGTACTTC,CASSPSQVTWGRNEQYF
TRBJ2-3,TRBV5-6,NA,once,TGTGCCAGCAGCCACCAGCGGCCCCCCACAGATACGCAGTATTTT,CASSHQRPPTDTQYF
TRBJ2-2,TRBV7-2,TRBD1,NA,TGTGCCAGCAGCTTAGCGACAGGGAGTACCGGGGAGCTGTTTTTT,CASSLATGSTGELFF
TRBJ2-7,TRBV25-1,TRBD1,NA,TGTGCCAGCAGTGAATTTGGGGGACAGGGGAGCGAGCAGTACTTC,CASSEFGGQGSEQYF
TRBJ2-5,TRBV7-2,TRBD1,NA,TGTGCCAGCGGGACAGGGAGGGAGACCCAGTACTTC,CASGTGRETQYF
TRBJ2-3,TRBV5-1,TRBD2,NA,TGCGCCAGCAGGACTAGCGGGACAGATACGCAGTATTTT,CASRTSGTDTQYF
TRBJ2-7,TRBV7-9,NA,NA,TGTGCCAGCAGCTCGGGACATCCCACCTACGAGCAGTACTTC,CASSSGHPTYEQYF
TRBJ1-1,TRBV7-8,NA,NA,TGTGCCAGCAGCTTAACCTCCGCTGAAGCTTTCTTT,CASSLTSAEAFF
TRBJ2-7,TRBV7-6,TRBD2,NA,TGTGCCAGCAGCCGTAGCGGGAGTGGTAACTACGAGCAGTACTTC,CASSRSGSGNYEQYF
TRBJ2-7,TRBV5-1,TRBD1,NA,TGCGCCAGCGGACTGACAGGGGCCGAGCAGTACTTC,CASGLTGAEQYF
TRBJ1-4,TRBV28,TRBD1,NA,TGTGCCAGCAGCCCGGGACAGGGAAATGAAAAACTGTTTTTT,CASSPGQGNEKLFF
TRBJ1-1,TRBV28,NA,NA,TGTGCCAGCAGAACGAGGGGGAACACTGAAGCTTTCTTT,CASRTRGNTEAFF
TRBJ2-7,TRBV4-3,NA,NA,TGCGCCAGCAGCCAAGATGGGGGAGTTCCCTCCTACGAGCAGTACTTC,CASSQDGGVPSYEQYF
TRBJ2-7,TRBV6-5,NA,NA,TGTGCCAGCAGTTACGCGCAGGCGACATCCTACGAGCAGTACTTC,CASSYAQATSYEQYF
TRBJ2-7,TRBV28,TRBD2,NA,TGTGCCAGCAGCTTCTTAGCGGGAGACTTCGAGCAGTACTTC,CASSFLAGDFEQYF
TRBJ2-2,TRBV6-1,TRBD2,NA,TGTGCCAGCAGTGATACGGGAGGGGTGAACACCGGGGAGCTGTTTTTT,CASSDTGGVNTGELFF
TRBJ1-2,TRBV6-5,NA,NA,TGTGCCAGCAGTTACTCTTCGGCCGGGATCGGCTACACCTTC,CASSYSSAGIGYTF
TRBJ2-7,TRBV13,NA,NA,TGTGCCAGCAGCTTGGGGGGTGACGAGCAGTACTTC,CASSLGGDEQYF
TRBJ1-1,TRBV6-1,TRBD1,NA,TGTGCCAGCAGTGAGAGGACAGGGTGGGACACTGAAGCTTTCTTT,CASSERTGWDTEAFF
TRBJ2-3,TRBV18,NA,NA,TGTGCCAGCTCACCAACTGGGGATACGCAGTATTTT,CASSPTGDTQYF
TRBJ1-2,TRBV5-1,NA,NA,TGCGCCAGCAGCCTAGGCGGTTGGACCTCGTACTATGGCTACACCTTC,CASSLGGWTSYYGYTF
TRBJ1-3,TRBV27,TRBD1,NA,TGTGCCAGCAGGCAGACAGGGGCTAGAAACACCATATATTTT,CASRQTGARNTIYF
TRBJ1-1,TRBV5-6,NA,NA,TGTGCCAGCAGGAGCGACCTACAGAACACTGAAGCTTTCTTT,CASRSDLQNTEAFF
TRBJ2-1,TRBV19,NA,NA,TGTGCCAGTAGTATTGGAGGGAGCCCCTACAATGAGCAGTTCTTC,CASSIGGSPYNEQFF
TRBJ2-5,TRBV29-1,TRBD1,NA,TGCAGCGTTGGCCGGGACAGGACACAAGAGACCCAGTACTTC,CSVGRDRTQETQYF
TRBJ2-7,TRBV18,NA,NA,TGTGCCAGCTCACCAAGTTTTTTGGCCAGCTCCTACGAGCAGTACTTC,CASSPSFLASSYEQYF
TRBJ2-5,TRBV18,NA,NA,TGTGCCAGCTCACCGGGCCCGACAGCTCTGGAGACCCAGTACTTC,CASSPGPTALETQYF
TRBJ1-2,TRBV21-1,NA,NA,TGTGCCAGTTTAAGGGAGAGGGATGGCTACACCTTC,CASLRERDGYTF
TRBJ2-7,TRBV2,NA,NA,TGTGCCAGCAGTGAGGACGGACCCTCCTACGAGCAGTACTTC,CASSEDGPSYEQYF
TRBJ2-1,TRBV7-9,NA,few,TGTGCCAGCAGCCCACGGACTTCTAAATACAATGAGCAGTTCTTC,CASSPRTSKYNEQFF
TRBJ2-5,TRBV12-5,TRBD2,NA,TGTGCTAGTGGTGCCGCGGGACTAGCGGTTGGGGAGACCCAGTACTTC,CASGAAGLAVGETQYF
TRBJ2-3,TRBV7-7,NA,once,TGTGCCAGCAGCCAGTCCCCCGGGGATACGCAGTATTTT,CASSQSPGDTQYF
TRBJ1-2,TRBV7-9,TRBD1,NA,TGTGCCAGCAGCTCTCAGGGGGCGGAAGTCTATGGCTACACCTTC,CASSSQGAEVYGYTF
TRBJ1-2,TRBV27,NA,NA,TGTGCCAGCAGCAGGGACGGCAGGAGCTATGGCTACACCTTC,CASSRDGRSYGYTF
TRBJ2-7,TRBV5-5,NA,NA,TGTGCCAGCAGCTTGGCGGCGGGTTCATCTCTCGAGCAGTACTTC,CASSLAAGSSLEQYF